The clone carrying this T cell receptor (beta chain) has at least ten counts. This CDR3 spans 14 amino acids. Trimming took off 0 bases at V and 6 bases at J, with 10 bases between the two ends. Germline V gene data show CDR1 as MGHRA and CDR2 as YSYEKL. The data originate from a study of T-cell memory formation after mild COVID-19. TCRdb used MiXCR to reprocess the 5' RACE reads, holding one entry per CDR3 protein. The sample consists of about 88,000 distinct CDR3 sequences, around a quarter of them appearing once. The rearrangement joins TRBV4-1 to TRBJ2-3, with D possibly being TRBD2 (6 bases). This TCR came from a man between 18 and 35 years old who had mild COVID-19 (a few samples of this study predate the infection). Cell type and time point are not known. Sequencing was done on a sample of PBMCs or a T cell subset sorted from them (not recorded which). CDR3 sequence reads: CASSQERGGDTQYF. CDR3 DNA: TGCGCCAGCAGCCAAGAGCGGGGCGGGGATACGCAGTATTTT.